The 29 T cell receptor beta chains listed next were all sequenced from one sample in a study of blood T cell repertoires in COVID-19. Profiling relied on immunoSEQ multiplex PCR, and the TCRdb table lists in-frame clones only, not all of them. The top ten hold roughly 5.2% of the sample, which has 60,000 to 75,000 clones, around 87% seen once. Input material: peripheral blood. The receptors stem from a man between 50 and 59 years old with active COVID-19.

This CDR3 is CASSVVAGGPREQFF. The CDR3 bases are TGTGCCAGCAGCGTAGTGGCGGGAGGGCCTAGGGAGCAGTTCTTC. The chain links TRBV9 to TRBJ2-1; 9 nucleotides match TRBD2. Per germline, CDR1 SGDLS and CDR2 YYNGEE. This CDR3 is built from 15 residues. With V trimmed by 0 bases and J by 10 bases, 8 bases remained unmatched. The full variable domain, rest sourced from reference TRBV9 and TRBJ2-1, is DSGVTQTPKHLITATGQRVTLRCSPRSGDLSVYWYQQSLDQGLQFLIQYYNGEERAKGNILERFSAQQFPDLHSELNLSSLELGDSALYFCASSVVAGGPREQFFGPGTRLTVL.

The rearrangement links TRBV11-2 to TRBJ2-1, with D tentatively TRBD2 (5 bases). The CDR3 is 14 residues long. CDR1 is SGHAT, CDR2 FQNNGV, per germline. The ends were cut back, 11 bases at V and 8 bases at J, with 22 bases in the middle. CDR3 coding DNA: TGTGCCTCGAGTAAGGAGCGGCTAGCCTATGAGCAGTTCTTC. Translation: CASSKERLAYEQFF.

The rearrangement uses TRBV14 and TRBJ2-1, with 15 nucleotides matching TRBD2. This CDR3 is built from 18 residues. Trimming took 4 bases from V and 6 from J; bases not matched to a gene: 10. CDR1 is SGHDN, CDR2 FVKESK, per germline. CDR3 bases: TGTGCCAGCAGCCGCGGACTAGCGGGAGGGATTTTAGCCAATGAGCAGTTCTTC. It encodes CASSRGLAGGILANEQFF.

This chain joins TRBV4-1 and TRBJ2-1; 7 nucleotides line up with TRBD2. In germline, CDR1 is MGHRA, CDR2 YSYEKL. After removal of 2 bases from V and 3 bases from J, the junction contained 1 base not matched to a gene. The CDR3 contains 14 residues. The CDR3 sequence: CASSQSGIYNEQFF. The CDR3 DNA reads as TGCGCCAGCAGCCAAAGCGGGATCTACAATGAGCAGTTCTTC.

The chain combines TRBV18 with TRBJ2-7, with D possibly TRBD1 on 5 matching bases. CDR1 and CDR2 (germline): KGHSH, LQKENI. The V end lost 2 bases, the J end lost 4 bases, and 12 bases lay between the germline ends. This CDR3 is 14 amino acids long. The DNA of the CDR3 is TGTGCCAGCTCACCATATGGTGGGGCTTACGAGCAGTACTTC. Protein sequence: CASSPYGGAYEQYF.

The rearrangement joins TRBV18 to TRBJ2-1; D is possibly TRBD2 (5 bases). The CDR3 has 16 residues. The germline V gene encodes CDR1 KGHSH and CDR2 LQKENI. The V end was cut by 0 bases, the J end by 6 bases, with 15 bases between. The chain's CDR3 is CASSPPAAMGSNEQFF. The CDR3 region has the DNA TGTGCCAGCTCACCACCGGCTGCAATGGGGAGCAATGAGCAGTTCTTC.

The chain couples TRBV10-3 to TRBJ2-1; maybe TRBD2 (6 bases). The CDR3 totals 14 residues. The ends were cut back, 4 bases at V and 5 bases at J, with 12 bases in the middle. Germline V gene lookup returns CDR1 ENHRY and CDR2 SYGVKD. DNA for the CDR3: TGTGCCATCAGTGGGGGGAGGCAGAACAATGAGCAGTTCTTC. Its protein is CAISGGRQNNEQFF.

The chain recombines TRBV7-9 with TRBJ2-1, with 10 bases that match TRBD1. V gave up 5 bases and J gave up 5 bases; unmatched junction bases: 9. The germline gives CDR1 SEHNR, CDR2 FQNEAQ (reference sequence). The CDR3 sequence is 16 residues long. CDR3 amino acids: CASSPTTGGLDNEQFF. The CDR3 DNA reads TGTGCCAGCAGCCCCACGACAGGGGGCTTGGACAATGAGCAGTTCTTC.

This sequence joins TRBV29-1 and TRBJ2-3, with no clear D. The germline gives CDR1 SQVTM, CDR2 ANQGSEA. V was pared by 7 bases and J by 2 bases, with 13 bases between. The CDR3 contains 13 residues. The CDR3 nucleotides read TGCAGCGGAAAGACACCCCACACAGATACGCAGTATTTT. Its translation is CSGKTPHTDTQYF.

J is TRBJ2-5 and V is TRBV6-5; weak D call: TRBD2 (5 bases). The length of the CDR3 is 13 residues. V was pared by 1 base and J by 5 bases, with 8 bases between. From germline, CDR1 is MNHEY and CDR2 SVGAGI. The CDR3 loop is CASSYYRGETQYF. CDR3 bases: TGTGCCAGCAGTTACTACAGAGGGGAGACCCAGTACTTC.

The chain couples TRBV29-1 to TRBJ2-3; D possibly corresponds to TRBD1 (6 bases). Germline CDR1 is SQVTM and CDR2 is ANQGSEA. The CDR3 consists of 11 residues. V was cut by 5 bases and J by 4 bases, with 7 bases left in between. As DNA, the CDR3 is TGCAGCGTTAGGACAGCAGATACGCAGTATTTT. It is translated as CSVRTADTQYF.

This chain connects TRBV11-2 to TRBJ2-7; D is possibly TRBD1 (5 bases). CDR1 SGHAT and CDR2 FQNNGV come from the germline V gene. V was cut by 2 bases and J by 11 bases, with 19 bases left in between. The CDR3 consists of 14 residues. The CDR3 nucleotides are TGTGCCAGCAGCTTATGGGGCCCGATGGGATCGGAGTACTTC. Its translation: CASSLWGPMGSEYF.

This chain connects TRBV27 to TRBJ2-5, with 9 bases matching TRBD1. Losses at the gene ends were 5 bases for V and 2 bases for J; bases not matched to a gene: 9. Germline V CDR1 and CDR2: MNHEY, SMNVEV (reference sequence). The CDR3 has 16 residues. CDR3 sequence reads: CASSPAKTGGQETQYF. The CDR3 nucleotides read TGTGCCAGCAGTCCGGCGAAGACAGGGGGTCAAGAGACCCAGTACTTC.

The chain joins TRBV6-2 or TRBV6-3 to TRBJ2-1; 9 bases map to TRBD2. The trim removed 4 bases at V and 8 bases at J, leaving 12 bases unmatched. The CDR3 spans 16 residues. In germline, CDR1 is MNHEY, CDR2 SVGEGT. DNA for the CDR3: TGTGCCAGCAGTTCCCCCTTTGGCGGGAGGGCCGATGAGCAGTTCTTC. As protein: CASSSPFGGRADEQFF.

This chain links TRBV2 with TRBJ1-5; possibly TRBD1 for D (6 bases). Germline V gives CDR1 SNHLY, CDR2 FYNNEI. The CDR3 is 15 amino acids. V lost 5 bases, J lost 0 bases, and 11 bases lay in between. The CDR3 DNA sequence: TGTGCCAGCAGTAACGGACAGAATAGCAATCAGCCCCAGCATTTT. Translated: CASSNGQNSNQPQHF.

The V call is TRBV7-6, the J call TRBJ2-5; D uncertain. Trimming took 2 bases from V and 2 from J, leaving 6 bases between them. The CDR3 length is 13 residues. Looked up from germline, CDR1 is SGHVS and CDR2 is FNYEAQ. In nucleotides, the CDR3 is TGTGCCAGCAGCTTAAACAGTCAAGAGACCCAGTACTTC. Translation gives CASSLNSQETQYF.

This sequence joins TRBV6-4 and TRBJ2-2, with 7 positions matching TRBD1. The CDR3 length is 15 residues. CDR1 and CDR2 from the germline V gene are MRHNA and SNTAGT. V was clipped by 5 bases and J by 2 bases; unmatched bases: 5. This chain's CDR3 is CASSPRTGNTGELFF. CDR3 coding DNA: TGTGCCAGCAGTCCGAGGACAGGCAACACCGGGGAGCTGTTTTTT.

The CDR3 nucleotides are TGCGCCAGCAGCCGGCTAGCGGGAGGGTCCTCCTACGAGCAGTACTTC. Protein sequence: CASSRLAGGSSYEQYF. This chain uses TRBV4-1 with TRBJ2-7; 12 bases line up with TRBD2. CDR1 MGHRA and CDR2 YSYEKL come from the germline V gene. V shed 4 bases and J 0 bases; nucleotides not matched to a gene: 4. The CDR3 totals 16 residues.

The chain has TRBV4-2 and TRBJ2-1, with 10 bases identical to TRBD2. The CDR3 runs 16 residues. Germline V gene sequence: CDR1 LGHNA, CDR2 YNFKEQ. Germline trimming cut 0 bases from V and 5 bases from J; bases unmatched to any gene: 4. The CDR3 region is CASSQDLTSGNNEQFF. The CDR3, as DNA: TGTGCCAGCAGCCAAGATCTAACTAGCGGGAACAATGAGCAGTTCTTC.

The chain combines TRBV28 with TRBJ2-3; TRBD1 matches 8 bases. The V and J ends lost 6 bases and 1 base, in that order; junction bases with no gene match: 9. The germline CDR1 and CDR2 sequences are MDHEN and SYDVKM. The CDR3 covers 16 residues. The CDR3 sequence is CASSWTRGLGTDTQYF. CDR3 nucleotides: TGTGCCAGCAGCTGGACCAGGGGGCTCGGCACAGATACGCAGTATTTT.

The genes are TRBV5-1 and TRBJ2-1; no clear D. The germline V gene has CDR1 SGHRS and CDR2 YFSETQ. The CDR3 spans 15 residues. Between the trimmed V and J ends, which lost 5 bases and 0 bases, there was a span of 12 bases. The CDR3 sequence: CASSDSRNSYNEQFF. CDR3 coding DNA: TGCGCCAGCAGTGACTCCCGGAACTCCTACAATGAGCAGTTCTTC.

The V gene is TRBV5-4, the J gene TRBJ2-3; D ambiguous. The CDR3 has 13 residues. CDR1 and CDR2 (germline): SGHNT, YYREEE (reference sequence). V was clipped by 1 base and J by 6 bases, with 9 bases between them. CDR3 nucleotide sequence: TGTGCCAGCAGCTTGCCCTCCGGGGATACGCAGTATTTT. Protein sequence: CASSLPSGDTQYF.

This clone was observed a few times. The chain joins TRBV27 to TRBJ2-1, with D possibly being TRBD2 (6 bases). Germline lookup yields CDR1 MNHEY and CDR2 SMNVEV (reference sequence). This CDR3 spans 14 amino acids. Trimming removed 3 bases from V and 8 bases from J, with 14 bases in between. The CDR3 is CASSFFREIDEQFF. CDR3 nucleotide sequence: TGTGCCAGCAGTTTCTTCCGGGAGATCGATGAGCAGTTCTTC.

V gene TRBV21-1 combines with J gene TRBJ2-1; TRBD2, as called in the table, went unchecked against the DNA. TRBV21-1 is a documented pseudogene. The CDR3 is 13 residues long. The CDR3 is CASSIWRKDEQFF. The CDR3 nucleotides are TGTGCCAGCAGCATTTGGAGGAAGGATGAGCAGTTCTTC.

This sequence joins TRBV27 and TRBJ2-3, with a possible D match to TRBD1 (6 bases). Trimming cost V 6 bases and J 2 bases, with 12 bases left between them. Germline CDR1 MNHEY, CDR2 SMNVEV (reference sequence). The CDR3 is 14 amino acids. The DNA of the CDR3 is TGTGCCAGCAGACCGGGACACTCCACAGATACGCAGTATTTT. This encodes CASRPGHSTDTQYF.

This clone was seen a handful of times. The chain employs TRBV6-2 or TRBV6-3 and TRBJ2-1, with 7 bases identical to TRBD2. CDR1 MNHEY and CDR2 SVGEGT come from the germline V gene. V shed 6 bases and J 6 bases; nucleotides not matched to a gene: 17. The CDR3 consists of 17 residues. The DNA for the CDR3 is TGTGCCAGCAGCTTGGCCGCCGGGAGGTTGGGTCCCAATGAGCAGTTCTTC. It specifies CASSLAAGRLGPNEQFF.

The chain is built from TRBV7-2 and TRBJ2-3; 9 nucleotides align to TRBD2. The CDR3 totals 16 residues. CDR1 is SGHTA and CDR2 is FQGNSA in the germline V gene. V shed 4 bases, J shed 0 bases, and the junction held 5 bases outside the gene matches. The DNA of the CDR3 is TGTGCCAGCAGCTCCCAAGCGGGAGGTAGCACAGATACGCAGTATTTT. Protein: CASSSQAGGSTDTQYF.

The genes are TRBV7-9 and TRBJ2-7, with a tentative D call TRBD1 (5 bases). V was clipped by 0 bases and J by 5 bases, with 8 bases between them. In germline, CDR1 is SEHNR, CDR2 FQNEAQ (reference sequence). There are 13 residues in the CDR3. The CDR3 sequence: CASSLARANEQYF. The CDR3 DNA reads TGTGCCAGCAGCTTAGCCAGGGCGAACGAGCAGTACTTC. Combining the CDR3 with reference TRBV7-9 and TRBJ2-7 gives the whole variable domain DTGVSQNPRHKITKRGQNVTFRCDPISEHNRLYWYRQTLGQGPEFLTYFQNEAQLEKSRLLSDRFSAERPKGSFSTLEIQRTEQGDSAMYLCASSLARANEQYFGPGTRLTVT.

The V call is TRBV10-3, the J call TRBJ1-2; a weak D match, TRBD1 (5 bases). Trimming removed 2 bases from V and 2 bases from J, with 6 bases in between. The CDR3 is 13 amino acids. Germline assignment: CDR1 ENHRY and CDR2 SYGVKD. CDR3 nucleotides: TGTGCCATCAGTGAGGCAGGGAACTATGGCTACACCTTC. This gives the protein CAISEAGNYGYTF.